These 10 T cell receptor beta chains share one sample of origin, sequenced in a study of early T cells in non-severe SARS-CoV-2 infection. TCRdb reprocessed the 5' RACE reads via MiXCR and lists one record per CDR3 protein. The data contain tens of thousands of distinct CDR3 sequences, around 13% of them singletons. The sample taken for sequencing was whole blood. The receptors were sampled from an adult who was a healthcare worker with PCR-confirmed SARS-CoV-2 infection or an uninfected control (not recorded which).

This chain uses TRBV6-6 with TRBJ2-7; tentatively, D is TRBD1 (6 bases). V was clipped by 2 bases and J by 3 bases, with 14 bases between them. Germline assignment: CDR1 MNHNY and CDR2 SVGAGI (reference sequence). CDR3 length: 15 residues. Written as DNA, the CDR3 is TGTGCCAGCAGTTACAACGACAGGATCCGCTACGAGCAGTACTTC. It encodes CASSYNDRIRYEQYF.

The chain links TRBV27 to TRBJ2-3, with no clear D. This CDR3 is 12 amino acids long. The germline V gene has CDR1 MNHEY and CDR2 SMNVEV (reference sequence). V lost 5 bases to trimming and J lost 2 bases, with 5 bases between them. CDR3 sequence: CASSPHTDTQYF. CDR3 DNA: TGTGCCAGCAGTCCCCACACAGATACGCAGTATTTT.

The rearrangement joins TRBV7-2 to TRBJ2-3; TRBD2 agrees at 11 bases. Germline trimming cut 9 bases from V and 0 bases from J; bases unmatched to any gene: 2. CDR3 length equals 14 residues. CDR1 and CDR2 from the germline V gene are SGHTA and FQGNSA. The CDR3: CASSGGVSTDTQYF. CDR3 sequence (DNA): TGTGCCAGTAGCGGGGGGGTTAGCACAGATACGCAGTATTTT. The variable domain in full, with the rest retrieved from reference TRBV7-2 and TRBJ2-3, is GAGVSQSPSNKVTEKGKDVELRCDPISGHTALYWYRQSLGQGLEFLIYFQGNSAPDKSGLPSDRFSAERTGGSVSTLTIQRTQQEDSAVYLCASSGGVSTDTQYFGPGTRLTVL.

This clonotype has a handful of counts. V and J are TRBV11-1 and TRBJ2-5; weak D call: TRBD1 (6 bases). Looked up from germline, CDR1 is SGHAT and CDR2 is FQDESV (reference sequence). The CDR3 is 13 amino acids. With 4 bases removed from V and 4 bases from J, the gap between germline ends came to 10 bases. The CDR3 is CASSYRVGETQYF. CDR3 nucleotide sequence: TGTGCCAGCAGCTACAGGGTGGGAGAGACCCAGTACTTC.

This clonotype has a handful of counts. Given the absence of the conserved phenylalanine or tryptophan at the CDR3 end, a read error is likely. The chain carries TRBV3-1 and TRBJ1-6; D is ambiguous. The ends were cut back, 0 bases at V and 3 bases at J, with 9 bases in the middle. Per germline, CDR1 LGHDT and CDR2 YNNKEL (reference sequence). The CDR3 totals 16 residues. This CDR3 reads CASSQEGRYYNSPLHL. The CDR3 DNA follows: TGTGCCAGCAGCCAAGAGGGCAGATACTATAATTCACCCCTCCACCTT.

This chain uses TRBV5-1 with TRBJ1-5; no clear D gene. Germline V gives CDR1 SGHRS, CDR2 YFSETQ. The CDR3 consists of 13 residues. The ends were cut back, 2 bases at V and 5 bases at J, with 8 bases in the middle. DNA for the CDR3: TGCGCCAGCAGCTTTGGGCCGGATCAGCCCCAGCATTTT. As protein: CASSFGPDQPQHF. Using reference TRBV5-1 and TRBJ1-5 for the parts outside the CDR3, the full variable domain is KAGVTQTPRYLIKTRGQQVTLSCSPISGHRSVSWYQQTPGQGLQFLFEYFSETQRNKGNFPGRFSGRQFSNSRSEMNVSTLELGDSALYLCASSFGPDQPQHFGDGTRLSIL.

The rearrangement joins TRBV11-2 to TRBJ1-6; D is perhaps TRBD1 (6 bases). The V end was cut by 6 bases, the J end by 6 bases, with 15 bases between. Germline V gene lookup returns CDR1 SGHAT and CDR2 FQNNGV. This CDR3 comprises 15 residues. CDR3 sequence (DNA): TGTGCCAGCAGAACGATCGGGACAAGTAATTCACCCCTCCACTTT. Translated, it gives CASRTIGTSNSPLHF.

This clonotype was counted only a few times. The V call is TRBV20-1, the J call TRBJ2-4; 8 bases are shared with TRBD2. V was clipped by 3 bases and J by 3 bases; unmatched bases: 7. This CDR3 has 15 residues. The germline V gene has CDR1 DFQATT and CDR2 SNEGSKA (reference sequence). The CDR3 loop is CSASLGGAGKNIQYF. CDR3 coding DNA: TGCAGTGCTAGTCTCGGGGGGGCCGGCAAAAACATTCAGTACTTC.

This clonotype was seen a few times. The chain recombines TRBV5-1 with TRBJ2-3, with 9 bases identical to TRBD1. The J segment lost 5 bases and the V segment lost 5 bases, leaving 6 bases of the junction unmatched. The germline V gene encodes CDR1 SGHRS and CDR2 YFSETQ. The CDR3 runs 14 residues. For the CDR3, the DNA is TGCGCCAGCAGTCCGGGACAGGGCCGAGATACGCAGTATTTT. It codes for CASSPGQGRDTQYF.

This CDR3 reads CASSYAPGQGSEQYF. DNA for the CDR3: TGTGCCAGCAGTTACGCACCGGGACAGGGAAGCGAGCAGTACTTC. The V and J genes are TRBV6-5 and TRBJ2-7; 9 bases agree with TRBD1. The V gene end was trimmed by 2 bases and the J gene end by 6 bases; junction bases not matched to a gene: 8. This CDR3 region has 15 residues. Germline V gene lookup returns CDR1 MNHEY and CDR2 SVGAGI.